One T cell receptor beta chain is described in this entry. Germline values: CDR1 SGHTA, CDR2 FQGNSA. The trim removed 2 bases at V and 3 bases at J, leaving 16 bases unmatched. This CDR3 comprises 18 residues. This record belongs to a study of cytomegalovirus exposure and HLA in healthy donors. As for the donors, each was a healthy bone marrow donor. Donors were ostensibly healthy at sampling, although undocumented immune exposures were probable. PCR employed 60 Vbeta and 13 Jbeta primers. The protocol was immunoSEQ multiplex PCR, while the TCRdb copy is restricted to in-frame clones and leaves out a portion. The table records fewer than 250,000 clones, more than 75% of them present only once.

This receptor was identified in a man aged 40-55 years in good health and CMV-seropositive. Material: PBMCs. This sequence joins TRBV7-2 and TRBJ2-7; 7 positions agree with TRBD1. CDR3 sequence (DNA): TGTGCCAGCAGCTTAACTGACAGGGCTCGGTCGGCTGGCTACGAGCAGTACTTC. Residues: CASSLTDRARSAGYEQYF.